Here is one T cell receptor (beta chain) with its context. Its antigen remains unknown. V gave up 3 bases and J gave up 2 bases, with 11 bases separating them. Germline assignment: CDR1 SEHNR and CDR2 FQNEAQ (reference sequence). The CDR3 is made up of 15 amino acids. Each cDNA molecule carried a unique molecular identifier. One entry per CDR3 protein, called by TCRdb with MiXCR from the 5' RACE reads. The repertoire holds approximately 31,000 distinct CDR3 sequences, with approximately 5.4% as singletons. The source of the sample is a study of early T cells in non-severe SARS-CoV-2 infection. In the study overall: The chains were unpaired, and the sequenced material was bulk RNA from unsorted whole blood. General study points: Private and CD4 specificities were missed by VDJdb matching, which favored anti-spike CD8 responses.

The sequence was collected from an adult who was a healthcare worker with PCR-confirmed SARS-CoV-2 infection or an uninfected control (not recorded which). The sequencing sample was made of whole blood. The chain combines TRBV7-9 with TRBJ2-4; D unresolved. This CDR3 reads CASSFPQASKNIQYF. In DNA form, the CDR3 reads TGTGCCAGCAGCTTCCCTCAGGCCTCCAAAAACATTCAGTACTTC. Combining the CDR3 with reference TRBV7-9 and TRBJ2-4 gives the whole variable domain DTGVSQNPRHKITKRGQNVTFRCDPISEHNRLYWYRQTLGQGPEFLTYFQNEAQLEKSRLLSDRFSAERPKGSFSTLEIQRTEQGDSAMYLCASSFPQASKNIQYFGAGTRLSVL.